The clone carrying this T cell receptor beta chain was counted ten times or more. The antigen remains undetermined. The data derive from a study of Graves' ophthalmopathy and Graves' hyperthyroidism. Whole-study results and caveats: This model predicted ophthalmopathy progression (sensitivity about 67%, specificity around 72%).

V was cut by 0 bases and J by 8 bases, with 13 bases left in between. This CDR3 comprises 13 residues. The germline gives CDR1 SQVTM, CDR2 ANQGSEA. Investigators amplified TCR beta CDR3 regions from RNA transcripts. Second-round multiplex PCR came after a first-round RT-PCR that employed HTBI primers. From the multiplex PCR reads, TCRdb called clonotypes with MiXCR, one entry per CDR3 protein. The sample carries roughly 380,000 distinct CDR3 sequences, approximately 15% recorded once. This rearrangement joins TRBV29-1 to TRBJ1-2; D gene uncertain. The source is a woman aged 18 to 35 with stable Graves' hyperthyroidism. Sequencing was done on a sample of peripheral blood. The CDR3 reads CSVEEGRPGGYTF. CDR3 nucleotides: TGCAGCGTTGAAGAGGGCAGGCCGGGGGGCTACACCTTC.